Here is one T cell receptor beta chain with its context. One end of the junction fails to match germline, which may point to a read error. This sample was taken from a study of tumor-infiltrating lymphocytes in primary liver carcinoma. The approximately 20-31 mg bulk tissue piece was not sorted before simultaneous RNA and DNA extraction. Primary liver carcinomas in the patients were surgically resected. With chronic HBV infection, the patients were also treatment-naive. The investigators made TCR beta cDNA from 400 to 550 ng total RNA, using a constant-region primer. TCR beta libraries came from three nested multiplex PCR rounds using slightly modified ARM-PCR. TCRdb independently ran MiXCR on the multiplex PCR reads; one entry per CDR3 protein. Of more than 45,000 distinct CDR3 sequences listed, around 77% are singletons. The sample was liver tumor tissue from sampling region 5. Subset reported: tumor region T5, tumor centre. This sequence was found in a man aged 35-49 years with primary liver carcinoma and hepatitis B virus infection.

The CDR3 coding sequence is TGTACCAGCGTTCCGCCCTACAATGAGCAGTTCTTC. Translating it yields CTSVPPYNEQFF. V gene TRBV6-1 combines with J gene TRBJ2-1; no clear D. CDR1 is MNHNS and CDR2 is SASEGT in the germline V gene. This CDR3 contains 12 residues.